This entry lists 20 T cell receptor beta chains sequenced from one sample in a study of CD8+CD57+ T cells in acquired aplastic anemia. TCR beta VDJ and CDR3 profiles were obtained from a genomic DNA template. One entry per CDR3 protein results from TCRdb running MiXCR on the reads. The sample has 260,000 or so distinct CDR3 sequences, more than 40% seen once. Previously, flow cytometry had revealed CD8+CD57+ cell expansion in the patients chosen for sequencing. Sequencing used sorted CD4+, CD8+, or CD8+CD57+ T cells (not recorded which) from PBMCs. Receptor source: a human donor with aplastic anemia.

The J gene is TRBJ2-2, the V gene TRBV9; D unresolved. V lost 4 bases to trimming and J lost 5 bases, with 9 bases between them. Germline CDR1 SGDLS, CDR2 YYNGEE. The CDR3 covers 13 residues. CDR3 sequence (DNA): TGTGCCAGCAGCCCTACAACTACCGGGGAGCTGTTTTTT. Translation gives CASSPTTTGELFF.

This clonotype was counted at least ten times. The rearrangement links TRBV4-3 to TRBJ2-7, with D perhaps TRBD2 (6 bases). Trimming removed 1 base at V and 6 bases at J, with 16 bases between. Germline V gene data show CDR1 as LGHNA and CDR2 as YSLEER. The CDR3 runs to 15 residues. In nucleotides, the CDR3 is TGCGCCAGCAGCCAAGGGGGGTCCCGGCGGGGCGAGCAGTACTTC. This gives the protein CASSQGGSRRGEQYF.

The chain joins TRBV25-1 to TRBJ2-7, with D perhaps matching TRBD1 or TRBD2 (5 bases each). Looked up from germline, CDR1 is MGHDK and CDR2 is SYGVNS. The CDR3 loop spans 15 amino acids. V lost 2 bases, J lost 0 bases, and 11 bases lay in between. As DNA, the CDR3 is TGTGCCAGCAGTGAACCCGGGACGAGCTCCTACGAGCAGTACTTC. Its protein product is CASSEPGTSSYEQYF.

Turning to this clonotype: A much larger clone lies a single base off, so this may be a read error. The chain couples TRBV5-8 to TRBJ1-2; 7 bases match TRBD1. Germline CDR1 and CDR2: SGHTS and YDEGEE. This CDR3 is built from 14 residues. In nucleotides, the CDR3 is TGTGCCAGCAGCTTAAAGACAGGGCTCTATGGCTACGCCTTC. Translated, it gives CASSLKTGLYGYAF. The whole variable domain, remainder taken from reference TRBV5-8 and TRBJ1-2, is EAGVTQSPTHLIKTRGQQATLRCSPISGHTSVYWYQQALGLGLQFLLWYDEGEERNRGNFPPRFSGRQFPNYSSELNVNALELEDSALYLCASSLKTGLYGYAFGSGTRLTVV.

The table lists this clonotype with many counts. The rearrangement uses TRBV7-8 and TRBJ2-1; 10 positions match TRBD2. V lost 2 bases, J lost 2 bases, and 6 bases stayed unmatched. The CDR3 length is 17 residues. Germline V gene data show CDR1 as SGHVS and CDR2 as FQNEAQ. CDR3 bases: TGTGCCAGCAGCTTACCCCTAGCGGGAGAACCCTACAATGAGCAGTTCTTC. Translation gives CASSLPLAGEPYNEQFF. The variable domain in full, completed from reference TRBV7-8 and TRBJ2-1, reads GAGVSQSPRYKVAKRGQDVALRCDPISGHVSLFWYQQALGQGPEFLTYFQNEAQLDKSGLPSDRFFAERPEGSVSTLKIQRTQQEDSAVYLCASSLPLAGEPYNEQFFGPGTRLTVL.

This clonotype was counted between two and nine times. V usage is TRBV2 and J usage is TRBJ2-7; D possibly matches TRBD1 or TRBD2 (5 bases each). Per the germline V gene, CDR1 is SNHLY and CDR2 is FYNNEI. The CDR3 length is 12 residues. Trimming removed 6 bases at V and 6 bases at J, with 12 bases between. The CDR3 loop reads CASSHRDPEQYV. The CDR3, as DNA: TGTGCCAGCAGCCACCGGGACCCCGAGCAGTACGTC.

This rearrangement joins TRBV20-1 to TRBJ2-7, with 10 bases that match TRBD1. Trimming cost V 2 bases and J 2 bases; bases outside gene matches: 3. From germline, CDR1 is DFQATT and CDR2 SNEGSKA (reference sequence). The length of the CDR3 is 14 residues. The DNA for the CDR3 is TGCAGTGCTAGATCTGGGACAGGGGCCTACGAGCAGTACTTC. Protein product: CSARSGTGAYEQYF.

This clonotype was observed many times. This rearrangement joins TRBV12-5 to TRBJ2-1; D is uncertain. Germline-derived CDR1 and CDR2 are LGHNT and FRNRAP. The CDR3 has 11 residues. Trimming took off 1 base at V and 8 bases at J, with 3 bases between the two ends. The CDR3 region has the DNA TGTGCTAGTGGTTTGGCCCATGAGCAGTTCTTC. Translation: CASGLAHEQFF.

In its sample, this clonotype was seen many times. The J gene is TRBJ2-6, the V gene TRBV2; weak D call: TRBD2 (7 bases). V dropped 10 bases and J dropped 2 bases, with 18 bases sitting between them. CDR1 is SNHLY, CDR2 FYNNEI, per germline. The CDR3 covers 16 residues. The CDR3 loop is CANPLGGLTGANVLTF. CDR3 nucleotides: TGTGCCAATCCATTAGGGGGACTAACTGGGGCCAACGTCCTGACTTTC.

The chain is built from TRBV5-6 and TRBJ1-5; no clear D. V was shortened by 3 bases and J by 4 bases, with 8 bases between the two germline ends. This CDR3 has 13 amino acids. The germline V gene encodes CDR1 SGHDT and CDR2 YYEEEE. The DNA for the CDR3 is TGTGCCAGCAGCTCGAATGGGAATCAGCCCCAGCATTTT. This sequence encodes CASSSNGNQPQHF.

The chain joins TRBV10-3 to TRBJ2-7; the match to TRBD1 covers 10 bases. The CDR3 totals 15 residues. The germline gives CDR1 ENHRY, CDR2 SYGVKD. The V and J ends lost 5 bases and 0 bases, in that order; junction bases with no gene match: 4. The CDR3 DNA reads TGTGCCATCAGTCTCGGGACAGGGGTCTCCTACGAGCAGTACTTC. Its translation is CAISLGTGVSYEQYF.

In its sample, this clonotype was seen many times. The chain is built from TRBV6-5 and TRBJ2-5; D is perhaps TRBD1 (5 bases). Trimming took 6 bases from V and 1 from J, leaving 15 bases between them. Per the germline V gene, CDR1 is MNHEY and CDR2 is SVGAGI. CDR3 length: 15 residues. The CDR3 DNA reads TGTGCCAGCAGGCCGAGCACAGGTTCCCAAGAGACCCAGTACTTC. It yields the protein CASRPSTGSQETQYF.

The CDR3 is CASCLNTRCNEQFF. CDR3 nucleotide sequence: TGTGCCAGTTGCCTGAACACTCGGTGCAATGAGCAGTTCTTC. The V and J genes are TRBV7-9 and TRBJ2-1; D is unresolved. Trimming took off 9 bases at V and 6 bases at J, with 18 bases between the two ends. The CDR3 length is 14 residues. The V gene's germline CDR1 is SEHNR and CDR2 FQNEAQ (reference sequence).

V is TRBV25-1 and J is TRBJ1-6; D is ambiguous. CDR3 length: 13 amino acids. Germline CDR1 MGHDK, CDR2 SYGVNS. V shed 3 bases and J shed 7 bases, with 7 bases lying between them. CDR3 region: CASSDLGNSPLHF. Here the CDR3 DNA reads TGTGCCAGCAGTGATTTGGGGAATTCACCCCTCCACTTT.

The J gene is TRBJ1-2, the V gene TRBV5-1, with 9 bases identical to TRBD1. Germline CDR1 is SGHRS and CDR2 is YFSETQ. The CDR3 spans 15 residues. The trim removed 0 bases at V and 8 bases at J, leaving 8 bases unmatched. The CDR3 DNA is TGCGCCAGCAGCTTGGAGGGACAGGGATCAAGAGGCTACACCTTC. This gives the protein CASSLEGQGSRGYTF.

Concerning this clonotype itself: This may arise from a read error, as a much more abundant clone is one base away. V gene TRBV6-5 combines with J gene TRBJ2-3, with D possibly being TRBD1 or TRBD2 (5 bases each). Germline V gene lookup returns CDR1 MNHEY and CDR2 SVGAGI. The length of the CDR3 is 13 residues. CDR3 sequence (DNA): TGTGGCAGCAGTTACTCGAGGGGCAATACGCAGTATTTT. Its protein is CGSSYSRGNTQYF.

This clonotype was seen only once. The V and J genes are TRBV2 and TRBJ1-5; 8 bases agree with TRBD1. From germline, CDR1 is SNHLY and CDR2 FYNNEI. V was pared by 1 base and J by 6 bases, with 5 bases of the junction left unmatched. The CDR3 runs 15 residues. The CDR3 here is CASSEDSGGRQPQHF. As DNA, the CDR3 is TGTGCCAGCAGTGAAGATTCAGGGGGCCGTCAGCCCCAGCATTTT.

This clonotype was picked up many times. This chain joins TRBV20-1 and TRBJ1-4, with D perhaps TRBD1 (6 bases). Germline assignment: CDR1 DFQATT and CDR2 SNEGSKA (reference sequence). The CDR3 spans 14 residues. The V gene lost 6 bases and the J gene lost 4 bases, with 15 bases spanning the gap. The CDR3 coding sequence is TGCAGTGCGAGTACAGGGCCCAATAATGAAAAACTGTTTTTT. Translation: CSASTGPNNEKLFF.

Many counts were recorded for this clonotype. V and J are TRBV7-9 and TRBJ2-3; possible D gene TRBD1, 6 bases. V was shortened by 5 bases and J by 5 bases, with 17 bases between the two germline ends. The CDR3 is 15 amino acids. From germline, CDR1 is SEHNR and CDR2 FQNEAQ (reference sequence). The CDR3, as DNA: TGTGCCAGCAGCGCCAACAGGGAATGGGGAGATACGCAGTATTTT. Its translation is CASSANREWGDTQYF.

In its sample, this clonotype was seen a few times. The rearrangement uses TRBV20-1 and TRBJ1-3, with 10 bases fitting TRBD1. Germline V gene lookup returns CDR1 DFQATT and CDR2 SNEGSKA (reference sequence). The CDR3 consists of 18 residues. The junction had 11 bases not matched to a gene; V was cut back by 3 bases and J by 0 bases. CDR3 bases: TGCAGTGCTAGGGACAGGGGGGAACAACGACACTCTGGAAACACCATATATTTT. Translation gives CSARDRGEQRHSGNTIYF.